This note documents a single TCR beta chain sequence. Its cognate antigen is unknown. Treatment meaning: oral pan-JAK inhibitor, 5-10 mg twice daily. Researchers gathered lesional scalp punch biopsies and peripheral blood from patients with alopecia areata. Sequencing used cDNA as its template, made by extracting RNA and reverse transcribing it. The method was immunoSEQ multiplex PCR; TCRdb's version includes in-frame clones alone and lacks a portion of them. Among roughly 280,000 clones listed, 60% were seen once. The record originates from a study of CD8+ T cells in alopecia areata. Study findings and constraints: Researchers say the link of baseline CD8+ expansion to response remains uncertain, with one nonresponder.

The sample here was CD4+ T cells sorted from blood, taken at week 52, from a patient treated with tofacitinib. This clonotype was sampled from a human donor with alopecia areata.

CDR3 in DNA: TGCGCCAGCAGCTTGAAGGCGGCGGACGGGGAGCAGTACTTC. This sequence encodes CASSLKAADGEQYF. This chain uses TRBV5-1 with TRBJ2-7, with D hard to call. There are 14 residues in the CDR3. The V gene lost 1 base and the J gene lost 7 bases, with 15 bases spanning the gap. CDR1 is SGHRS, CDR2 YFSETQ, per germline.